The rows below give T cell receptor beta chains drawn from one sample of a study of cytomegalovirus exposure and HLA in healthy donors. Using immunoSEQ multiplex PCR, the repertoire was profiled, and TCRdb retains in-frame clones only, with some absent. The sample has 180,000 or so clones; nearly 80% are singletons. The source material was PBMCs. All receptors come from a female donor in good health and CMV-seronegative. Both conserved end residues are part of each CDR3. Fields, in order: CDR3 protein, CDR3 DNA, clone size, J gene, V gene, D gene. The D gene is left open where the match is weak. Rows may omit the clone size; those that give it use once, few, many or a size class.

CAWSLRWGQASSYEQYF | TGTGCCTGGAGTCTCCGCTGGGGACAGGCAAGCTCCTACGAGCAGTACTTC | NA | TRBJ2-7 | TRBV30 | TRBD1
CSVLDRTLNYGYTF | TGCAGCGTTCTGGACAGGACACTTAACTATGGCTACACCTTC | once | TRBJ1-2 | TRBV29-1 | TRBD1
CATRTSGYLYEQYF | TGTGCCACCAGGACTAGCGGGTACCTGTACGAGCAGTACTTC | NA | TRBJ2-7 | TRBV2 | TRBD2
CAWSATSWGDGYTF | TGTGCCTGGAGTGCAACTTCGTGGGGCGATGGCTACACCTTC | NA | TRBJ1-2 | TRBV30 | NA
CASSPPQGMETQYF | TGTGCCAGCTCCCCACCACAGGGCATGGAGACCCAGTACTTC | NA | TRBJ2-5 | TRBV18 | NA
CASSEASTGYGYGYTF | TGTGCCAGCAGTGAAGCCTCGACAGGGTATGGCTATGGCTACACCTTC | few | TRBJ1-2 | TRBV2 | TRBD1
CASSLEWGDYNSPLHF | TGTGCCAGCAGTTTAGAGTGGGGGGATTATAATTCACCCCTCCACTTT | NA | TRBJ1-6 | TRBV27 | NA
CASSSEVYNEQFF | TGTGCCAGCAGCTCAGAGGTTTACAATGAGCAGTTCTTC | NA | TRBJ2-1 | TRBV4-2 | NA
CASSPSRGPNTEAFF | TGTGCCAGCAGCCCGTCCAGGGGACCGAACACTGAAGCTTTCTTT | NA | TRBJ1-1 | TRBV11-3 | NA
CASTLAGGVDTQYF | TGTGCCAGCACCTTAGCGGGAGGGGTAGATACGCAGTATTTT | NA | TRBJ2-3 | TRBV7-2 | TRBD2
CASSLLDVGTPGNEQYF | TGCGCCAGCAGCTTACTCGACGTCGGGACTCCAGGGAACGAGCAGTACTTC | NA | TRBJ2-7 | TRBV10-2 | NA
CAAWTGRGGEAFF | TGTGCCGCTTGGACAGGCCGCGGGGGGGAGGCTTTCTTT | NA | TRBJ1-1 | TRBV6-5 | TRBD1
CASSEGAGHAFYNSPLHF | TGTGCCAGCAGTGAAGGGGCAGGCCATGCTTTCTATAATTCACCCCTCCACTTT | NA | TRBJ1-6 | TRBV2 | NA
CASSWGQDYEQYF | TGTGCCAGTAGCTGGGGACAGGACTACGAGCAGTACTTC | NA | TRBJ2-7 | TRBV19 | TRBD1
CASSFRTTGGYEQYF | TGTGCCAGCAGTTTCCGAACGACCGGAGGGTACGAGCAGTACTTC | many | TRBJ2-7 | TRBV27 | NA
CASSLLGTLSYEQYF | TGTGCCAGCAGTTTATTAGGGACACTCTCCTACGAGCAGTACTTC | NA | TRBJ2-7 | TRBV28 | NA
CASSDQGRGELFF | TGTGCCAGCAGTGATCAGGGCCGCGGGGAGCTGTTTTTT | NA | TRBJ2-2 | TRBV6-1 | NA
CASSEGSPLKAQHF | TGTGCCAGCAGTGAAGGGAGCCCGTTAAAAGCCCAGCATTTT | NA | TRBJ1-5 | TRBV2 | NA